This T cell receptor (beta chain) is drawn from a study of identical twins. The study, taken as a whole, reports: Researchers reported excess low generation probability among twin-shared out-of-frame alpha sequences. In beta out-of-frame sequences, the excess sharing between twins was weaker.

TCRdb reprocessed the 5' RACE reads via MiXCR and lists one record per CDR3 protein. The sample contains approximately 680,000 distinct CDR3 sequences, 7% to 7.5% of which appear only once. Healthy Caucasians were all of the donors. The table lists this clonotype with a few counts. Its antigen is not known. In germline, CDR1 is SGHRS, CDR2 YFSETQ. Unmatched junction bases numbered 9, after V lost 2 bases and J lost 5 bases. The CDR3 runs 15 residues. Separately, the same data were catalogued under a study of yellow fever vaccine responses in identical twins. From that report: The authors reported partly convergent, partly personalized vaccine responses in identical twins.

The genes are TRBV5-1 and TRBJ2-5; 7 bases line up with TRBD2. The source is a woman aged 18-29 years in good health. The sample taken for sequencing was PBMCs. The CDR3 region has the DNA TGCGCCAGCAGCTTCACGGGACTAACTGGGGAGACCCAGTACTTC. Residues: CASSFTGLTGETQYF.